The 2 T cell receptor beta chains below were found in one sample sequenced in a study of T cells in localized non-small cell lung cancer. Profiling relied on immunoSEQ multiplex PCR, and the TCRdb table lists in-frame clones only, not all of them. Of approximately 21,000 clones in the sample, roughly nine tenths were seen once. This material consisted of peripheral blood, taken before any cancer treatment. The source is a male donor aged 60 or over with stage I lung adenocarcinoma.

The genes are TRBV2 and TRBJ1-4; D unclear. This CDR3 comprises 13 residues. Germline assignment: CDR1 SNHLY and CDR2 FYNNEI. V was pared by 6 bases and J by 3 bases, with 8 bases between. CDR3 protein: CASRTDSNEKLFF. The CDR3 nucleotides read TGTGCCAGCAGAACGGACTCTAATGAAAAACTGTTTTTT.

The CDR3 protein is CASSLRGPLNNEQFF. As DNA, the CDR3 is TGTGCCAGCAGTTTAAGGGGGCCTCTCAACAATGAGCAGTTCTTC. The V and J genes are TRBV28 and TRBJ2-1, with 7 positions matching TRBD1. CDR3 size: 15 residues. Germline V CDR1 and CDR2: MDHEN, SYDVKM. Trimming at V came to 2 bases and at J to 5 bases, leaving 6 bases not matched to a gene.